This TCR beta chain was identified in a study of cytomegalovirus exposure and HLA in healthy donors. Study-level information: Caucasian-associated ancestry cluster membership applied to 75% to 85% of under 450 genotyped donors.

This CDR3 spans 14 amino acids. Germline V gives CDR1 SGHRS, CDR2 YFSETQ. V dropped 0 bases and J dropped 6 bases, with 7 bases sitting between them. Study outcomes and limitations: Later on, an analysis found that several of the most significant clusters appeared to be linked to common viral pathogens, which included parvovirus B19. DRB1 had the most TCR associations and HLA-C the fewest, a later analysis found, with rates varying by HLA locus.

Use of 60 Vbeta and 13 Jbeta primers characterized the PCR. Clones were sequenced by immunoSEQ multiplex PCR, and TCRdb holds only the in-frame ones, with some missing. The sample includes some 170,000 clones, approximately 80% seen only once; the top ten take 5.5% to 8%. Concerning this clone itself: Its specificity is unknown.

This receptor was taken from a woman aged 30 to 39 in good health and CMV-seropositive. Sequencing input: PBMCs. The chain joins TRBV5-1 to TRBJ1-6, with unresolved D. The CDR3 loop is CASSLGLFNSPLHF. The CDR3 DNA reads TGCGCCAGCAGCTTGGGACTGTTTAATTCACCCCTCCACTTT. The full variable domain, completed using reference TRBV5-1 and TRBJ1-6, is KAGVTQTPRYLIKTRGQQVTLSCSPISGHRSVSWYQQTPGQGLQFLFEYFSETQRNKGNFPGRFSGRQFSNSRSEMNVSTLELGDSALYLCASSLGLFNSPLHFGNGTRLTVT.